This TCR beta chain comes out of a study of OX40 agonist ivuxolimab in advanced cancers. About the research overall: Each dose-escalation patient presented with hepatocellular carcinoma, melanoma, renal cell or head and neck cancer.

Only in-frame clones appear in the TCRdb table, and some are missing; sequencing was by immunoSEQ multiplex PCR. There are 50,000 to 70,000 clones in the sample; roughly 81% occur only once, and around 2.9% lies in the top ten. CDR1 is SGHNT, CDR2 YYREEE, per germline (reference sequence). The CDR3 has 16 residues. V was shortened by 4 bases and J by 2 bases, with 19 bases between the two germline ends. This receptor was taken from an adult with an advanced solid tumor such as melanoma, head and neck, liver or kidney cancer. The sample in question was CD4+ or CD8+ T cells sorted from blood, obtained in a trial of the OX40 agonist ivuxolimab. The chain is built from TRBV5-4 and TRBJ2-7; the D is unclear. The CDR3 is CASSPSTPTVAYEQYF. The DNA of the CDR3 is TGTGCCAGCAGCCCCTCGACTCCTACGGTCGCCTACGAGCAGTACTTC. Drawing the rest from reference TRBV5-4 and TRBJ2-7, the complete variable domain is ETGVTQSPTHLIKTRGQQVTLRCSSQSGHNTVSWYQQALGQGPQFIFQYYREEENGRGNFPPRFSGLQFPNYSSELNVNALELDDSALYLCASSPSTPTVAYEQYFGPGTRLTVT.